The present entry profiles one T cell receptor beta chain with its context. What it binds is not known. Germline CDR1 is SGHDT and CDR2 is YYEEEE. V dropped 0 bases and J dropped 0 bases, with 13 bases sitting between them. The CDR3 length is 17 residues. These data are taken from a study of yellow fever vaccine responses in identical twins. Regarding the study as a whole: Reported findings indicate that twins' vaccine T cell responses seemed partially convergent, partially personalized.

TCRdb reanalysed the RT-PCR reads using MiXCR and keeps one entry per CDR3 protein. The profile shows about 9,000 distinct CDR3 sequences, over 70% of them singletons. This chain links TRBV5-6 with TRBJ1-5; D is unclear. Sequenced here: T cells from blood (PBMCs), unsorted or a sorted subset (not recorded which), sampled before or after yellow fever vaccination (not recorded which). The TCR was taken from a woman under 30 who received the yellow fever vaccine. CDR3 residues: CASSLAKGGYSNQPQHF. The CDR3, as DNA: TGTGCCAGCAGCTTGGCCAAAGGAGGGTATAGCAATCAGCCCCAGCATTTT.